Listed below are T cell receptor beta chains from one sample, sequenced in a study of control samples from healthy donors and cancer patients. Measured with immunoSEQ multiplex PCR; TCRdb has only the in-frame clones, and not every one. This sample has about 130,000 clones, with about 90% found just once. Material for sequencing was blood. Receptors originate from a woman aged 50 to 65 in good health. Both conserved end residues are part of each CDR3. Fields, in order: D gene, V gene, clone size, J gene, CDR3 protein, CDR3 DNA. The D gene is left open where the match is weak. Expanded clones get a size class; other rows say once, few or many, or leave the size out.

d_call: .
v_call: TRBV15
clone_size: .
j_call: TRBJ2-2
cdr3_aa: CATSRDLPGELFF
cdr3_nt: TGTGCCACCAGCAGAGATCTGCCCGGGGAGCTGTTTTTT

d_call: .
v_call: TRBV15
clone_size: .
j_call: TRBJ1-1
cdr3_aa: CATCPGGTEAFF
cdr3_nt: TGTGCCACCTGTCCCGGGGGAACTGAAGCTTTCTTT

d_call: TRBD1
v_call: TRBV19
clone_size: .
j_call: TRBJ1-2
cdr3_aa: CASTSRGRAGYTF
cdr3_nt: TGTGCCAGTACTAGCAGGGGGCGCGCTGGCTACACCTTC

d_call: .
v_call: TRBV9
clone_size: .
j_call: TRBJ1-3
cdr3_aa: CASSVWELESSGNTIYF
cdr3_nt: TGTGCCAGCAGCGTATGGGAACTGGAGAGCTCTGGAAACACCATATATTTT

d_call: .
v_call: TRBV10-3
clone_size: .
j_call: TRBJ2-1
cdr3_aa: CAISDSGDEQFF
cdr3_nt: TGTGCCATCAGTGACTCGGGGGATGAGCAGTTCTTC

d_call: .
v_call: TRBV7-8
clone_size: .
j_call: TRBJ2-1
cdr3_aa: CASSLRGGFDNEQFF
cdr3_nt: TGTGCCAGCAGCTTACGAGGGGGATTCGACAATGAGCAGTTCTTC

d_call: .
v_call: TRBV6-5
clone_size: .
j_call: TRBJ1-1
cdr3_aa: CASRLGRRALEAFF
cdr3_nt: TGTGCCAGCAGGCTCGGACGTAGAGCCCTAGAAGCTTTCTTT

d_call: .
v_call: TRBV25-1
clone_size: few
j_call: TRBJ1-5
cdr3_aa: CASSESGNQPQHF
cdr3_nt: TGTGCCAGCAGTGAATCTGGCAATCAGCCCCAGCATTTT

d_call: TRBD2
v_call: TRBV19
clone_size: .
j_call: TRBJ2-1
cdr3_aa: CASNSGGSNEQFF
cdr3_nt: TGTGCCAGCAATAGCGGGGGGTCCAATGAGCAGTTCTTC

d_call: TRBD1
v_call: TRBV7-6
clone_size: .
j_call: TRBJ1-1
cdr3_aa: CASSSTTGVNTEAFF
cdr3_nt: TGTGCCAGCAGCTCGACGACAGGGGTGAACACTGAAGCTTTCTTT

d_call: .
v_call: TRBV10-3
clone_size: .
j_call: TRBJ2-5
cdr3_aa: CAIAGRRMDTQETQYF
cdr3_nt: TGTGCCATCGCAGGGAGGAGGATGGATACACAAGAGACCCAGTACTTC

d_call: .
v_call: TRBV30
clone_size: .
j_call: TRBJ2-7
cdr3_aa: CAWSVSWVAGDGLDEQYF
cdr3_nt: TGTGCCTGGAGTGTATCCTGGGTGGCTGGGGATGGACTGGACGAGCAGTACTTC

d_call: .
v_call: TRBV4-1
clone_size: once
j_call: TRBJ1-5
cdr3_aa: CASSQEVGARGQPQHF
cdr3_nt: TGCGCCAGCAGCCAAGAAGTGGGAGCCCGGGGTCAGCCCCAGCATTTT

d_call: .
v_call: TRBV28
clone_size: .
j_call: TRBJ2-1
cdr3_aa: CASSLRQGRAFF
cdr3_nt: TGTGCCAGCAGTTTGCGGCAGGGCCGGGCGTTCTTC